The T cell receptor (beta chain) under discussion was sequenced for a study of Ad26.COV2.S vaccination and SARS-CoV-2 variants. Study results and limitations: Across vaccine and placebo recipients, the breadth of non-spike TCRs was similar.

Specified treatment: roughly 19 received Ad26.COV2.S at low or high dose, single or two shots; about five received placebo; per-sample allocation not given. Sampling happened 63 days after the first vaccine or placebo injection. Concerning this clone itself: Antigen: not known. This sample also contains other DNA sequences that code for the same CDR3.

Germline values: CDR1 SEHNR, CDR2 FQNEAQ (reference sequence). The CDR3 sequence is 13 residues long. Between the trimmed V and J ends, which lost 2 bases and 3 bases, there was a span of 7 bases. Data came from immunoSEQ multiplex PCR; TCRdb stores just in-frame clones and leaves some out. Of 300,000 to 400,000 clones in the sample, around 88% were seen once. Here the sequenced sample was peripheral blood, taken in a trial of Ad26.COV2.S vaccine versus placebo. The receptor was derived from a person between 18 and 59 years old who received the Ad26.COV2.S COVID-19 vaccine or a placebo. This chain joins TRBV7-9 and TRBJ2-5; D uncertain. The CDR3 sequence: CASSLRGEETQYF. The CDR3 bases are TGTGCCAGCAGCTTACGCGGCGAAGAGACCCAGTACTTC.